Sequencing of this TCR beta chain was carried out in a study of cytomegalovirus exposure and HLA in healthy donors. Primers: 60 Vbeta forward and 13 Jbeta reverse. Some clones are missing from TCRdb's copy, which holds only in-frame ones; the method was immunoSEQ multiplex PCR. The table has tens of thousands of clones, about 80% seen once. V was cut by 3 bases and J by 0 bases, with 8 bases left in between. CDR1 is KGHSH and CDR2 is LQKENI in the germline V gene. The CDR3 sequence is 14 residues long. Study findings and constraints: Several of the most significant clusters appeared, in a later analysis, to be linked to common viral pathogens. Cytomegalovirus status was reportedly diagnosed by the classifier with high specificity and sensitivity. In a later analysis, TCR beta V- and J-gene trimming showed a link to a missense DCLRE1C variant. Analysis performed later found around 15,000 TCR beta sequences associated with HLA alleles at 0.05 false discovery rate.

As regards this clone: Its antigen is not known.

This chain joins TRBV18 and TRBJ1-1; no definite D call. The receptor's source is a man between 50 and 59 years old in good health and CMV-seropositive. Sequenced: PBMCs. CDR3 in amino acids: CASSPPSVNTEAFF. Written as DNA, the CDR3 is TGTGCCAGCTCACCGCCCAGCGTGAACACTGAAGCTTTCTTT. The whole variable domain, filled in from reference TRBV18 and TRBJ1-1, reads NAGVMQNPRHLVRRRGQEARLRCSPMKGHSHVYWYRQLPEEGLKFMVYLQKENIIDESGMPKERFSAEFPKEGPSILRIQQVVRGDSAAYFCASSPPSVNTEAFFGQGTRLTVV.